What follows describes a single T cell receptor (beta chain). Original processing methods: Amplification from reference gene primers served as the basis for estimated nucleated cell counts. Only in-frame clones appear in the TCRdb table, and some are missing; sequencing was by immunoSEQ multiplex PCR. V and J calls and clone size are those listed in that table; D and trimming were worked out from the DNA. The profile covers about 190,000 clones, with approximately 91% appearing a single time and about 1% taken by the ten largest. The data stem from a study of blood T cell repertoires in COVID-19. As for the study in general: Specimens from acute and convalescent COVID-19 originated in the United States, Italy and Spain. The analysed material was cDNA or gDNA that came from T cells, B-cell-depleted T cells, or PBMCs.

The TCR comes from a man under 40 with acute or convalescent COVID-19. The source material was peripheral blood.

The CDR3 is CASSLEDRNDRPNGYTF. DNA for the CDR3: TGTGCCAGCAGCTTGGAAGACAGGAACGACCGTCCCAATGGCTACACCTTC. The chain employs TRBV11-2 and TRBJ1-2; TRBD1 is a possible D gene (6 bases). Germline V CDR1 and CDR2: SGHAT, FQNNGV. The V end was cut by 3 bases, the J end by 6 bases, with 23 bases between. The CDR3 length is 17 residues.